This passage covers 10 T cell receptor beta chains from one sample sequenced in a study of blood T cell repertoires in COVID-19. The repertoire was sequenced with immunoSEQ multiplex PCR; TCRdb's copy has only in-frame clones and lacks some. This sample has a few hundred thousand clones; roughly 90% occur once, and the top ten carry 2% to 2.5%. The specimen was peripheral blood. Receptor source: a woman in her forties or fifties who had recovered from COVID-19.

V is TRBV4-3 and J is TRBJ2-1; no definite D call. The V end was cut by 0 bases, the J end by 3 bases, with 12 bases between. Germline CDR1 reads LGHNA; CDR2 reads YSLEER. This CDR3 has 16 residues. The CDR3 coding sequence is TGCGCCAGCAGCCAAGAAATTACGGGTAACTACAATGAGCAGTTCTTC. Its protein product is CASSQEITGNYNEQFF.

The V call is TRBV7-2, the J call TRBJ1-5; no clear D. The V and J ends lost 3 bases and 1 base respectively, with 10 bases between them. The CDR3 loop spans 15 amino acids. Germline loops: CDR1 SGHTA, CDR2 FQGNSA. CDR3 protein: CASSFRSGSNQPQHF. The CDR3 DNA reads TGTGCCAGCAGCTTTAGGTCAGGCAGCAATCAGCCCCAGCATTTT.

The rearrangement uses TRBV15 and TRBJ1-2, with unresolved D. Germline values: CDR1 LNHNV, CDR2 YYDKDF (reference sequence). The CDR3 is made up of 16 amino acids. The ends were cut back, 1 base at V and 2 bases at J, with 14 bases in the middle. CDR3 in DNA: TGTGCCACCAGCAGAGGGTTGGGTCGGGAGAACTATGGCTACACCTTC. Protein sequence: CATSRGLGRENYGYTF.

This chain uses TRBV27 with TRBJ1-2; D ambiguous. The CDR3 runs to 14 residues. The germline V and J ends were trimmed by 4 bases and 6 bases, with 15 bases remaining between them. CDR1 and CDR2 from the germline V gene are MNHEY and SMNVEV (reference sequence). The CDR3 DNA is TGTGCCAGCAGTTCCGGGGTAAGAGGTGATGGCTACACCTTC. It codes for CASSSGVRGDGYTF.

The V gene is TRBV7-9, the J gene TRBJ1-2; perhaps TRBD1 as D (5 bases). This CDR3 is built from 15 residues. The germline V gene encodes CDR1 SEHNR and CDR2 FQNEAQ (reference sequence). V shed 3 bases and J shed 0 bases, with 11 bases lying between them. CDR3 DNA sequence: TGTGCCAGCAGCTTTACAGGCTTAGCTAACTATGGCTACACCTTC. It is translated as CASSFTGLANYGYTF.

The V call is TRBV7-2, the J call TRBJ1-2; a weak D match, TRBD1 (6 bases). Germline V gene lookup returns CDR1 SGHTA and CDR2 FQGNSA. This CDR3 is built from 15 residues. The V gene lost 1 base and the J gene lost 7 bases, with 16 bases spanning the gap. The CDR3, as DNA: TGTGCCAGCAGCTTAGGGCCACGGACAGACAGTGGCTACACCTTC. Its protein is CASSLGPRTDSGYTF. The variable domain in full, with the rest retrieved from reference TRBV7-2 and TRBJ1-2, is GAGVSQSPSNKVTEKGKDVELRCDPISGHTALYWYRQSLGQGLEFLIYFQGNSAPDKSGLPSDRFSAERTGGSVSTLTIQRTQQEDSAVYLCASSLGPRTDSGYTFGSGTRLTVV.

The table lists this clone with a count of one. The chain carries TRBV7-9 and TRBJ2-1, with TRBD1 identical over 8 bases. The CDR3 totals 15 residues. Looked up from germline, CDR1 is SEHNR and CDR2 is FQNEAQ (reference sequence). Unmatched junction bases numbered 6, after V lost 1 base and J lost 7 bases. The DNA for the CDR3 is TGTGCCAGCAGCTTAGACCGGGACAGGTCAAATGAGCAGTTCTTC. Its translation: CASSLDRDRSNEQFF.

The V gene is TRBV7-8, the J gene TRBJ2-1; the match to TRBD2 covers 9 bases. Germline V gene lookup returns CDR1 SGHVS and CDR2 FQNEAQ. Trimming cost V 2 bases and J 5 bases; bases outside gene matches: 13. This CDR3 is built from 18 residues. The CDR3: CASSLRGAGGGKNNEQFF. CDR3 bases: TGTGCCAGCAGCTTAAGAGGAGCGGGAGGAGGAAAGAACAATGAGCAGTTCTTC.

The V and J genes are TRBV9 and TRBJ1-1, with TRBD1 as a possible D gene (5 bases). CDR1 is SGDLS and CDR2 is YYNGEE in the germline V gene. The CDR3 has 13 amino acids. Trimming left V 0 bases short and J 8 bases short, with 11 bases between. The CDR3 is CASSVEGAGEAFF. The CDR3 coding sequence is TGTGCCAGCAGCGTAGAAGGGGCTGGGGAAGCTTTCTTT.

This clone was seen a handful of times. The rearrangement uses TRBV9 and TRBJ1-2, with D perhaps matching TRBD1 (5 bases). The CDR3 totals 13 residues. V lost 2 bases to trimming and J lost 7 bases, with 12 bases between them. CDR1 is SGDLS and CDR2 is YYNGEE in the germline V gene. The CDR3 DNA reads TGTGCCAGCAGCGTGACGGGGGAGGGTGGCTACACCTTC. This translates into CASSVTGEGGYTF.